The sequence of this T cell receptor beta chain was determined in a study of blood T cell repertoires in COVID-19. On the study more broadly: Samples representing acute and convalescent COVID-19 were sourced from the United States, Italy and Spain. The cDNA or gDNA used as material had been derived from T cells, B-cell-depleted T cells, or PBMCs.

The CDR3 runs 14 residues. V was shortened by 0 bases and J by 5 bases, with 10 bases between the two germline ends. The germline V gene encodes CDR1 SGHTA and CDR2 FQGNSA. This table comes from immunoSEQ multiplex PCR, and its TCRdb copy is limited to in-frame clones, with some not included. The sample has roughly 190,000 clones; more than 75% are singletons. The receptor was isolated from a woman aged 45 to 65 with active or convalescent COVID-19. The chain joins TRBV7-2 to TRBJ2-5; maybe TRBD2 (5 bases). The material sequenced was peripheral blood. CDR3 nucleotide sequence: TGTGCCAGCAGCTTAGCCGGGAACGCCGAGACCCAGTACTTC. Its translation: CASSLAGNAETQYF.